This TCR beta chain was profiled in a study of OX40 agonist ivuxolimab in advanced cancers. At the level of the study: The patients got ivuxolimab, which is an agonistic anti-OX40 (CD134) antibody. Whole-study findings and limits: Researchers did not determine the expanded peripheral T cells' antigen specificity. The mean number of expanded clones was higher in CD8+ T cells than in CD4+.

Worth noting for this clone: Its antigen is unknown.

Only in-frame clones appear in the TCRdb table, and some are missing; sequencing was by immunoSEQ multiplex PCR. The data contain around 70,000 clones, 92% of them singletons. Per germline, CDR1 LGHNA and CDR2 YSLEER. The trim removed 1 base at V and 6 bases at J, leaving 0 bases unmatched. The CDR3 has 13 residues. If patients had autoimmune disease history or systemic immunosuppression, they were excluded. The chain is built from TRBV4-3 and TRBJ1-5, with 7 bases matching TRBD1. Here the sequenced sample was CD4+ or CD8+ T cells sorted from blood, taken in a trial of the OX40 agonist ivuxolimab. The TCR was taken from an adult with an advanced solid tumor such as melanoma, head and neck, liver or kidney cancer. CDR3 sequence (DNA): TGCGCCAGCAGCCAAGGGACAGGTCAGCCCCAGCATTTT. Its translation is CASSQGTGQPQHF.